Each of the 23 T cell receptor beta chains below was sequenced from the same sample in a study of T cells in Graves' hyperthyroidism and ophthalmopathy. Authors of the study amplified TCR beta CDR3 regions from RNA transcripts. The TCR CDR3 was amplified in a first-round RT-PCR using the HTBI primer set. TCRdb reprocessed the multiplex PCR reads via MiXCR and lists one record per CDR3 protein. Of about 350,000 distinct CDR3 sequences detected, about 16% appear once; the ten largest clones hold 15% to 20%. Material: blood. The receptors derive from a woman aged 55 to 70 with Graves' ophthalmopathy.

This clonotype appeared many times. CDR3 in amino acids: CASMQGTGELFF. Here the CDR3 DNA reads TGCGCCAGCATGCAGGGCACCGGGGAGCTGTTTTTT. V usage is TRBV5-1 and J usage is TRBJ2-2; a weak D match, TRBD1 (5 bases). The V gene's germline CDR1 is SGHRS and CDR2 YFSETQ. V was pared by 6 bases and J by 4 bases, with 7 bases between. The CDR3 totals 12 residues. The full variable domain, in which reference TRBV5-1 and TRBJ2-2 provide the parts outside the CDR3, is KAGVTQTPRYLIKTRGQQVTLSCSPISGHRSVSWYQQTPGQGLQFLFEYFSETQRNKGNFPGRFSGRQFSNSRSEMNVSTLELGDSALYLCASMQGTGELFFGEGSRLTVL.

This clonotype was counted ten times or more. V gene TRBV30 combines with J gene TRBJ1-5; D not certain. The V end lost 0 bases, the J end lost 5 bases, and 11 bases lay between the germline ends. The germline V gene encodes CDR1 GTSNPN and CDR2 SVGIG (reference sequence). There are 14 residues in the CDR3. The CDR3 loop is CAWSVSEWDQPQHF. In DNA form, the CDR3 reads TGTGCCTGGAGTGTTTCAGAATGGGATCAGCCCCAGCATTTT.

This clonotype was counted ten times or more. This rearrangement joins TRBV2 to TRBJ2-5; weak D call: TRBD2 (5 bases). With 5 bases removed from V and 5 bases from J, the gap between germline ends came to 12 bases. Germline-derived CDR1 and CDR2 are SNHLY and FYNNEI. The CDR3 spans 13 residues. The CDR3 DNA reads TGTGCCAGCAGTCAGGAGGTCGGGGAGACCCAGTACTTC. Translating it yields CASSQEVGETQYF.

This clonotype was observed a few times. The chain links TRBV5-1 to TRBJ1-2; maybe TRBD1 (5 bases). V was shortened by 4 bases and J by 8 bases, with 18 bases between the two germline ends. CDR3 length equals 14 residues. Germline CDR1 reads SGHRS; CDR2 reads YFSETQ. The CDR3 loop is CASSAGASFNGYTF. The CDR3 coding sequence is TGCGCCAGCAGCGCCGGGGCTTCGTTTAACGGCTACACCTTC.

This clonotype was observed at least ten times. V and J are TRBV7-8 and TRBJ2-5; D is possibly TRBD1 (6 bases). Germline assignment: CDR1 SGHVS and CDR2 FQNEAQ. Trimming removed 2 bases from V and 2 bases from J, with 9 bases in between. This CDR3 is 14 amino acids long. The CDR3 DNA reads as TGTGCCAGCAGCTTAATAGGACAGCAAGAGACCCAGTACTTC. Amino acid sequence: CASSLIGQQETQYF.

This clonotype was detected a few times. A much larger clone sits a single nucleotide away, making a read error possible. This chain uses TRBV28 with TRBJ2-1; 7 bases agree with TRBD2. The end of the DNA is better explained by TRBJ2-7, so the J call may be wrong. The CDR3 is 15 amino acids. The germline gives CDR1 MDHEN, CDR2 SYDVKM. The chain's CDR3 is CASSPPGGRINEQYF. CDR3 coding DNA: TGTGCCAGCAGTCCCCCGGGCGGGAGAATCAATGAGCAGTACTTC.

The V and J genes are TRBV5-1 and TRBJ2-3; 12 bases agree with TRBD2. This CDR3 comprises 15 residues. Germline V CDR1 and CDR2: SGHRS, YFSETQ. The junction had 6 bases not matched to a gene; V was cut back by 4 bases and J by 6 bases. The CDR3, as DNA: TGCGCCAGCAGCAAGACTAGCGGGAGTGTTGATACGCAGTATTTT. Its translation: CASSKTSGSVDTQYF.

This clonotype was detected ten times or more. The rearrangement uses TRBV28 and TRBJ2-7; D ambiguous. The CDR3 is 13 residues long. CDR1 and CDR2 from the germline V gene are MDHEN and SYDVKM. The V end lost 7 bases, the J end lost 6 bases, and 16 bases lay between the germline ends. The CDR3 DNA is TGTGCCAGCAACCCCGACCGAGACGTCGAGCAGTACTTC. It encodes CASNPDRDVEQYF.

This clonotype has only a few counts. The rearrangement links TRBV7-8 to TRBJ2-5; a possible D gene is TRBD1 (7 bases). CDR1 SGHVS and CDR2 FQNEAQ come from the germline V gene. The CDR3 covers 16 residues. Trimming took 2 bases from V and 5 from J, leaving 18 bases between them. The CDR3 spells CASSLNPTGTGETQYF. For the CDR3, the DNA is TGTGCCAGCAGCTTAAACCCGACAGGGACTGGGGAGACCCAGTACTTC.

J is TRBJ2-5 and V is TRBV11-2; tentatively, D is TRBD2 (7 bases). Deletions cut 6 bases from V and 5 bases from J, with 19 bases between. In germline, CDR1 is SGHAT, CDR2 FQNNGV. CDR3 length: 15 residues. CDR3: CASSYTTGREETQYF. The DNA of the CDR3 is TGTGCCAGCAGTTATACCACAGGGAGGGAGGAGACCCAGTACTTC.

At least ten counts were recorded for this clonotype. This chain links TRBV2 with TRBJ2-7; 9 bases match TRBD1. V lost 8 bases to trimming and J lost 2 bases; unmatched junction nucleotides: 7. The CDR3 sequence is 14 residues long. CDR1 SNHLY and CDR2 FYNNEI come from the germline V gene. The CDR3 DNA sequence: TGTGCCAGCCAACAGGGGGCTTACGCCTACGAGCAGTACTTC. Its protein product is CASQQGAYAYEQYF.

This clonotype was counted ten times or more. V and J are TRBV11-2 and TRBJ2-7; 8 bases agree with TRBD2. This CDR3 spans 15 amino acids. Germline V gene lookup returns CDR1 SGHAT and CDR2 FQNNGV. The ends lost 3 bases at V and 2 bases at J; junction bases unmatched: 6. CDR3 nucleotide sequence: TGTGCCAGCAGCTTTATAACTAGCGGAGCCTACGAGCAGTACTTC. It translates to CASSFITSGAYEQYF.

The chain couples TRBV12-3 or TRBV12-4 to TRBJ1-2; D may be TRBD1 (5 bases). V was shortened by 6 bases and J by 7 bases, with 12 bases between the two germline ends. This CDR3 has 12 amino acids. DNA of the CDR3: TGTGCCAGCAGCAGGGTAGGAGGTGGCTACACCTTC. It codes for CASSRVGGGYTF.

There are a few counts of this clonotype. The rearrangement uses TRBV5-4 and TRBJ1-4; the match to TRBD1 covers 7 bases. CDR3 length: 16 amino acids. With V trimmed by 0 bases and J by 2 bases, 4 bases remained unmatched. From germline, CDR1 is SGHNT and CDR2 YYREEE (reference sequence). The CDR3 coding sequence is TGTGCCAGCAGCTTGGCCCCGACAGGGACTAATGAAAAACTGTTTTTT. Translated, it gives CASSLAPTGTNEKLFF.

This chain connects TRBV29-1 to TRBJ2-3; 8 bases agree with TRBD2. The germline V gene has CDR1 SQVTM and CDR2 ANQGSEA. The CDR3 covers 13 residues. Trimming at V came to 4 bases and at J to 0 bases, leaving 0 bases not matched to a gene. The CDR3 DNA reads as TGCAGCGTTGTAGCGGGGAGCACAGATACGCAGTATTTT. It is translated as CSVVAGSTDTQYF.

At least ten counts were recorded for this clonotype. The genes are TRBV12-3 or TRBV12-4 and TRBJ1-5; 7 bases are a match to TRBD1. The junction had 4 bases not matched to a gene; V was cut back by 5 bases and J by 3 bases. The CDR3 is 14 residues long. CDR3 region: CASSDGQDNQPQHF. The CDR3 coding sequence is TGTGCCAGCAGTGACGGACAGGACAATCAGCCCCAGCATTTT.

About this clonotype: A clone one base away is much larger, so this may be a read error. This rearrangement joins TRBV20-1 to TRBJ2-7, with D maybe TRBD2 (5 bases). Trimming cost V 5 bases and J 5 bases, with 25 bases left between them. The CDR3 is made up of 16 amino acids. The germline CDR1 and CDR2 sequences are DFQATT and SNEGSKA (reference sequence). CDR3 sequence: CSAGLTRATGFHEQYF. In DNA, the CDR3 is TGCAGTGCTGGCCTTACCCGGGCCACGGGGTTCCACGAGCAGTACTTC.

In its sample, this clonotype was seen many times. The chain couples TRBV20-1 to TRBJ2-7, with TRBD2 matching 12 bases. CDR1 DFQATT and CDR2 SNEGSKA come from the germline V gene (reference sequence). The CDR3 has 14 residues. The junction had 6 bases not matched to a gene; V was cut back by 6 bases and J by 3 bases. CDR3 protein: CSATTSGRSYEQYF. CDR3 coding DNA: TGCAGTGCCACAACTAGCGGGAGGAGCTACGAGCAGTACTTC.

The chain recombines TRBV20-1 with TRBJ2-5; 12 positions match TRBD1. Trimming cost V 1 base and J 1 base; bases outside gene matches: 13. This CDR3 has 19 residues. Germline CDR1 is DFQATT and CDR2 is SNEGSKA (reference sequence). CDR3 in amino acids: CSARGSGTGGIGIQETQYF. In DNA, the CDR3 is TGCAGTGCTAGAGGGAGTGGGACAGGGGGCATAGGAATCCAAGAGACCCAGTACTTC.

This clonotype was counted once. The rearrangement joins TRBV27 to TRBJ2-1; 7 bases match TRBD1. The CDR3 consists of 16 residues. CDR1 is MNHEY, CDR2 SMNVEV, per germline (reference sequence). Germline trimming cut 8 bases from V and 0 bases from J; bases unmatched to any gene: 10. CDR3 in DNA: TGTGCCAGCTACGGGTGGGGGACAGTCTCCTACAATGAGCAGTTCTTC. This translates into CASYGWGTVSYNEQFF.

The sample holds many counts of this clonotype. J is TRBJ2-7 and V is TRBV29-1, with D unresolved. V dropped 0 bases and J dropped 6 bases, with 9 bases sitting between them. CDR3 length: 12 residues. Germline CDR1 is SQVTM and CDR2 is ANQGSEA. The CDR3 protein is CSVEEKGREQYF. The CDR3 DNA is TGCAGCGTTGAAGAGAAGGGCCGCGAGCAGTACTTC.

The gene calls are TRBV6-2 or TRBV6-3 and TRBJ2-7, with D perhaps matching TRBD2 (6 bases). The CDR3 contains 12 residues. Trimming pared 8 bases from V and 6 bases from J, leaving 14 bases between. From germline, CDR1 is MNHEY and CDR2 SVGEGT. The CDR3 is CASGGLRGEQYF. In DNA, the CDR3 is TGTGCCAGCGGCGGACTACGCGGCGAGCAGTACTTC.

In its sample, this clonotype was seen a few times. The CDR3 loop reads CASSNRLAGERGTGELFF. In nucleotides, the CDR3 is TGTGCCAGCAGTAACAGACTAGCGGGAGAACGGGGCACCGGGGAGCTGTTTTTT. This chain links TRBV28 with TRBJ2-2; 12 bases are a match to TRBD2. V trimming: 5 bases; J trimming: 4 bases; junction bases outside the gene matches: 11. The CDR3 runs 18 residues. CDR1 is MDHEN and CDR2 is SYDVKM in the germline V gene.